This TCR beta chain was recorded in a study of T cells after posttransplantation cyclophosphamide. The germline V gene encodes CDR1 SGHRS and CDR2 YFSETQ. This CDR3 has 14 residues. Trimming cost V 2 bases and J 5 bases; bases outside gene matches: 5. Cells defined as naive were viable CD3+CD4+ or CD3+CD8+ and CCR7+CD45RA+CD45RO-CD95-CD27+CD28+. Points from the study as a whole: TRB overlap between skin or GI tissue T cells and blood was limited. Donor-recipient repertoire similarity was low at 1-2 months, rising over year one. TRB clonality was highly associated with recipient CMV seropositivity and reactivation.

A word on this clone: Its antigen is not known.

TCRdb's table, derived via immunoSEQ multiplex PCR, lists solely in-frame clones and lacks some. This sample has roughly 20,000 clones, with 95% to 99% found just once. The TCR sequence derives from a man aged 35-49 years in good health, CMV-negative, and a related stem cell transplant donor. Sequencing input: naive CD4+ T cells sorted from PBMCs. V and J are TRBV5-1 and TRBJ2-5, with 8 bases that match TRBD2. The CDR3 loop is CASSFREGPETQYF. The CDR3 DNA follows: TGCGCCAGCAGCTTTCGGGAGGGCCCTGAGACCCAGTACTTC.